The T cell receptor beta chain under discussion was sequenced for a study of blood T cell repertoires in COVID-19. Sequenced by immunoSEQ multiplex PCR; TCRdb stores in-frame clones only, minus some. This sample has about 240,000 clones, with more than 75% found just once. The V end was cut by 2 bases, the J end by 0 bases, with 11 bases between. Germline V gene sequence: CDR1 SNHLY, CDR2 FYNNEI. CDR3 length equals 16 residues. Sequencing was done on a sample of PBMCs or T cells enriched from blood (not recorded which). The chain is built from TRBV2 and TRBJ1-5; no reliable D call. The sequence was collected from a woman in her forties with acute COVID-19. Here the CDR3 reads CASSESSGFSNQPQHF. CDR3 sequence (DNA): TGTGCCAGCAGTGAAAGTTCAGGCTTTAGCAATCAGCCCCAGCATTTT.